One sample yielded the 13 T cell receptor beta chains listed below, sequenced in a study of blood T cells in healthy people across ages. Then a second PCR, running roughly 6 to 12 cycles, was carried out with a sample-barcoded 5' primer and a J-beta primer mix. TCRdb ran MiXCR on the 5' RACE reads and lists one entry per CDR3 protein. Of over a million distinct CDR3 sequences listed, roughly 40% are singletons. Material: blood. The receptors were sampled from a woman aged 18-29 years in good health.

This clonotype was found once. CDR3 sequence (DNA): TGTGCCAGCAGTGCCTCCAGGGTTAGAGAGACCCAGTACTTC. This encodes CASSASRVRETQYF. The gene calls are TRBV28 and TRBJ2-5, with D possibly matching TRBD1 (5 bases). V dropped 5 bases and J dropped 4 bases, with 14 bases sitting between them. CDR3 size: 14 residues. Germline lookup yields CDR1 MDHEN and CDR2 SYDVKM. The complete variable domain, with remaining parts taken from reference TRBV28 and TRBJ2-5, reads DVKVTQSSRYLVKRTGEKVFLECVQDMDHENMFWYRQDPGLGLRLIYFSYDVKMKEKGDIPEGYSVSREKKERFSLILESASTNQTSMYLCASSASRVRETQYFGPGTRLLVL.

In DNA, the CDR3 is TGTGCCAGCAGCTTGGAGGTGGATGAAGCTTTCTTT. It yields the protein CASSLEVDEAFF. This chain connects TRBV5-5 to TRBJ1-1, with D uncertain. This CDR3 has 12 amino acids. Trimming pared 0 bases from V and 7 bases from J, leaving 7 bases between. CDR1 SGHKS and CDR2 YYEKEE come from the germline V gene (reference sequence).

This clonotype has just a few counts. This rearrangement joins TRBV12-3 or TRBV12-4 to TRBJ2-7; 9 bases are shared with TRBD1. The J segment lost 6 bases and the V segment lost 6 bases, leaving 9 bases of the junction unmatched. This CDR3 is 14 amino acids long. The CDR3: CASRLQGATVEQYF. The CDR3 coding sequence is TGTGCCAGCAGATTACAGGGGGCAACGGTCGAGCAGTACTTC.

In this sample, this clonotype turned up a few times. V usage is TRBV10-3 and J usage is TRBJ2-3; 7 bases match TRBD1. Per the germline V gene, CDR1 is ENHRY and CDR2 is SYGVKD. This CDR3 has 13 amino acids. The J segment lost 6 bases and the V segment lost 10 bases, leaving 10 bases of the junction unmatched. CDR3 sequence reads: CATGTVPMDTQYF. DNA of the CDR3: TGTGCCACAGGGACAGTCCCCATGGATACGCAGTATTTT.

In its sample, this clonotype was seen a few times. CDR3 coding DNA: TGCAGCGTTGAGCCCAGCGTCGACACAGATACGCAGTATTTT. The encoded protein is CSVEPSVDTDTQYF. The rearrangement uses TRBV29-1 and TRBJ2-3; D not resolved. Trimming removed 3 bases from V and 2 bases from J, with 12 bases in between. The CDR3 extends over 14 amino acids. CDR1 is SQVTM and CDR2 is ANQGSEA in the germline V gene.

The chain's CDR3 is CATGGRQDQPQHF. Written as DNA, the CDR3 is TGTGCCACCGGAGGGAGGCAGGATCAGCCCCAGCATTTT. The chain combines TRBV24-1 with TRBJ1-5; no clear D gene. V gave up 9 bases and J gave up 5 bases, with 13 bases separating them. CDR1 is KGHDR, CDR2 SFDVKD, per germline. This CDR3 is 13 amino acids long.

This chain joins TRBV12-3 or TRBV12-4 and TRBJ2-1; TRBD1 agrees at 10 bases. J was trimmed by 12 bases and V by 3 bases; bases with no gene match: 14. The CDR3 runs to 16 residues. CDR3 protein: CASSLAGQGTRGGQFF. CDR3 bases: TGTGCCAGCAGTTTGGCGGGACAGGGGACTAGGGGTGGGCAGTTCTTC.

In the case of this clonotype: One end of the junction varies from germline; a read error may be responsible. This sequence joins TRBV12-5 and TRBJ2-1; D ambiguous. CDR3 length: 17 amino acids. CDR1 and CDR2 from the germline V gene are LGHNT and FRNRAP. CDR3: CDSGLARGDGTYNEQFF. For the CDR3, the DNA is TGTGATAGTGGTTTGGCCAGAGGCGACGGAACCTACAATGAGCAGTTCTTC.

In this sample, this clonotype turned up a few times. The chain employs TRBV28 and TRBJ2-7, with TRBD2 matching over 7 bases. Germline V lookup: CDR1 MDHEN, CDR2 SYDVKM. V lost 4 bases to trimming and J lost 3 bases; unmatched junction nucleotides: 9. This CDR3 comprises 15 residues. CDR3 sequence (DNA): TGTGCCAGCAGTTCATCCCGGGACTACATCTACGAGCAGTACTTC. Encoded protein: CASSSSRDYIYEQYF.

Comments on this clonotype: One end of the junction does not line up with germline, which may come from a read error. As DNA, the CDR3 is TGTGCCTGCAGCATTGGTCCTCTCTACGAGCAGTACTTC. It codes for CACSIGPLYEQYF. The chain links TRBV6-1 to TRBJ2-5; D is uncertain. The J call is doubtful: the DNA matches TRBJ2-7 better. Per the germline V gene, CDR1 is MNHNS and CDR2 is SASEGT. This CDR3 region has 13 residues.

This clonotype was seen a handful of times. The J gene is TRBJ2-1, the V gene TRBV20-1, with 10 bases that match TRBD2. This CDR3 spans 18 amino acids. From germline, CDR1 is DFQATT and CDR2 SNEGSKA (reference sequence). Trimming removed 5 bases from V and 5 bases from J; junction bases left unmatched: 18. CDR3 in amino acids: CSAEPTSGARTFNNEQFF. DNA for the CDR3: TGCAGTGCTGAGCCAACTAGCGGGGCCCGTACATTCAACAATGAGCAGTTCTTC.

This clonotype was recorded only once. This chain joins TRBV4-2 and TRBJ2-7; weak D call: TRBD2 (6 bases). CDR1 and CDR2 from the germline V gene are LGHNA and YNFKEQ. Trimming cost V 0 bases and J 1 base, with 16 bases left between them. The CDR3 runs to 17 residues. CDR3 bases: TGTGCCAGCAGCCAAGAGGAGGTTAGCGGACCGTCCTACGAGCAGTACTTC. As protein: CASSQEEVSGPSYEQYF.

Here the CDR3 DNA reads TGTGCCAGCAGCTTAGGCGGACAGGGACCCCAGCCCCAGCATTTT. Translating gives CASSLGGQGPQPQHF. The V and J genes are TRBV11-2 and TRBJ1-5, with TRBD1 matching over 8 bases. After removal of 1 base from V and 7 bases from J, the junction contained 6 bases not matched to a gene. This CDR3 is 15 amino acids long. Germline loops: CDR1 SGHAT, CDR2 FQNNGV.